The present entry profiles one TCR beta chain with its context. Antigen specificity is unknown. This sample is drawn from a study of cytomegalovirus exposure and HLA in healthy donors. Findings and limits, study-wide: Overall, roughly 170 TCR beta chains were annotated as cytomegalovirus-associated. A further, later analysis showed that HLA-associated TCR beta chains (compared with equally common others) were more clonally expanded.

After removal of 1 base from V and 4 bases from J, the junction contained 1 base not matched to a gene. The CDR3 is made up of 14 amino acids. Germline V CDR1 and CDR2: SEHNR, FQNEAQ (reference sequence). The primer mix had 60 Vbeta and 13 Jbeta primers. The data were produced by immunoSEQ multiplex PCR, yet TCRdb's version contains in-frame clones alone and is incomplete. The sample's table shows 60,000 to 75,000 clones. Though probably carrying unrecorded immune exposures, donors were nominally healthy at sampling. The V gene is TRBV7-9, the J gene TRBJ2-7; 10 nucleotides align to TRBD1. Material: PBMCs. This sequence originates from a woman aged 30 to 39 in good health and CMV-seronegative. CDR3 nucleotides: TGTGCCAGCAGCTTAGGACAGGGGGCATACGAGCAGTACTTC. Protein sequence: CASSLGQGAYEQYF.